This TCR beta chain was recovered during a study of metastatic and nonmetastatic thyroid tumors. TCRdb reanalyzed the PCR reads via MiXCR. The sample lists more than 8,000 clones; 24% were seen once. Per germline, CDR1 LNHDA and CDR2 SQIVND (reference sequence). The germline V and J ends were trimmed by 11 bases and 4 bases, with 14 bases remaining between them. The CDR3 totals 13 residues. Each patient came to thyroid surgery without any prior treatment (of any kind). V is TRBV19 and J is TRBJ2-2, with D unclear. The source of this sequence is a female donor with papillary thyroid cancer or a benign thyroid nodule (not recorded which). Some clones in this sample may be carry-over from other donors' samples. The specimen was tumor tissue. The DNA for the CDR3 is TGTGCCCTCACATCAGGTCGCACCGGGGAGCTGTTTTTT. It specifies CALTSGRTGELFF. Using reference TRBV19 and TRBJ2-2 for the parts outside the CDR3, the full variable domain is DGGITQSPKYLFRKEGQNVTLSCEQNLNHDAMYWYRQDPGQGLRLIYYSQIVNDFQKGDIAEGYSVSREKKESFPLTVTSAQKNPTAFYLCALTSGRTGELFFGEGSRLTVL.